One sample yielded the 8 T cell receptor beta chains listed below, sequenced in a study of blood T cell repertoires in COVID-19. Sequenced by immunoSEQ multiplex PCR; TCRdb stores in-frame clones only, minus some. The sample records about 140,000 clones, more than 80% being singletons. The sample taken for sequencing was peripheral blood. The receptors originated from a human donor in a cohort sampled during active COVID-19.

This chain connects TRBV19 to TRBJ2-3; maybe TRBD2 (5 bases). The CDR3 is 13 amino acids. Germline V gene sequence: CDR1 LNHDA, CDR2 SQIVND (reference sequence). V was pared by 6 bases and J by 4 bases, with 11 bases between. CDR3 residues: CASSRGDADTQYF. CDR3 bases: TGTGCCAGTAGCCGGGGAGACGCAGATACGCAGTATTTT.

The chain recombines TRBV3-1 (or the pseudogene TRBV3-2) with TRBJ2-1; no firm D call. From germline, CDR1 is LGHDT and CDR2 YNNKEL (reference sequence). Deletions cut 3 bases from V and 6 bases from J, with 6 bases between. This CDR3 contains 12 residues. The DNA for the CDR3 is TGTGCCAGCAGCCAGTCGGTCAATGAGCAGTTCTTC. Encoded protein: CASSQSVNEQFF.

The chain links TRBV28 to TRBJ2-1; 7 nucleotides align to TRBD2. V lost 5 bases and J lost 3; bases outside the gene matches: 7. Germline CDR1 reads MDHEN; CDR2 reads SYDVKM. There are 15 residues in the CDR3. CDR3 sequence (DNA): TGTGCCAGCAGTCTGGGGGGGGAAATCTACAATGAGCAGTTCTTC. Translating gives CASSLGGEIYNEQFF.

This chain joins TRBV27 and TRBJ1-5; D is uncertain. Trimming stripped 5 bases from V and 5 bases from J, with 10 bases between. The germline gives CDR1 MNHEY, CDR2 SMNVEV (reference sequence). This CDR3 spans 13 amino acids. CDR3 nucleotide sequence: TGTGCCAGCAGTGTTCGGAGAGATCAGCCCCAGCATTTT. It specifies CASSVRRDQPQHF.

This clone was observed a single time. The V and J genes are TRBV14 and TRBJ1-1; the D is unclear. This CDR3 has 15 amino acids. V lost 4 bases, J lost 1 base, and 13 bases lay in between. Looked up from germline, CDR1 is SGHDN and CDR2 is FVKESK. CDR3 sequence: CASSPLYPPNTEAFF. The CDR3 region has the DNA TGTGCCAGCAGCCCACTCTATCCCCCGAACACTGAAGCTTTCTTT.

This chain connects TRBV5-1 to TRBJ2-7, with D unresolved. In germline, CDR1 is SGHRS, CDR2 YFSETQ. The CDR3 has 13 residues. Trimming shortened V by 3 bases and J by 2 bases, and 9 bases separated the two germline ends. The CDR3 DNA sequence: TGCGCCAGCAGCTCAGATTTGACCTACGAGCAGTACTTC. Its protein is CASSSDLTYEQYF.

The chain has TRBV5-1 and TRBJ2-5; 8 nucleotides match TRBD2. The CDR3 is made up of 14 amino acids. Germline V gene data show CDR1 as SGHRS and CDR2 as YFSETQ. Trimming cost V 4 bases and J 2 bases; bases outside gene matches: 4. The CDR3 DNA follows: TGCGCCAGCAGCCCTCGGGAGGGACAAGAGACCCAGTACTTC. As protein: CASSPREGQETQYF.

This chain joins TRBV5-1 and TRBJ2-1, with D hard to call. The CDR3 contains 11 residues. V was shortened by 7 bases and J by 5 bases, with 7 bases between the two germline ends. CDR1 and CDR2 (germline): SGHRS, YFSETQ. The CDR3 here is CASRADNEQFF. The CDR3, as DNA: TGCGCCAGCCGCGCCGACAATGAGCAGTTCTTC. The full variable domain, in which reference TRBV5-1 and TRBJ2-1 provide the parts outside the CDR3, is KAGVTQTPRYLIKTRGQQVTLSCSPISGHRSVSWYQQTPGQGLQFLFEYFSETQRNKGNFPGRFSGRQFSNSRSEMNVSTLELGDSALYLCASRADNEQFFGPGTRLTVL.